This T cell receptor beta chain was sequenced in a study of Ad26.COV2.S vaccination and SARS-CoV-2 variants. Treatment given: around 19 received Ad26.COV2.S at low or high dose, single or two shots; several received placebo; per-sample allocation not given. At day 63 after the first vaccine or placebo injection, samples were drawn. On this clone itself: Its antigen remains unidentified.

Findings of the study overall: Vaccine and placebo groups showed comparable non-spike TCR breadth.

Germline assignment: CDR1 SEHNR and CDR2 FQNEAQ (reference sequence). CDR3 length equals 14 residues. V lost 3 bases to trimming and J lost 2 bases, with 9 bases between them. Profiled with immunoSEQ multiplex PCR; TCRdb holds only in-frame clones, not every one. The sample includes around 300,000 clones, approximately 90% of them seen just once. The source material was peripheral blood, sampled in a trial of Ad26.COV2.S vaccine versus placebo. The chain links TRBV7-9 to TRBJ2-3; D gene ambiguous. This sequence originates from a person aged 18 to 65 who received the Ad26.COV2.S COVID-19 vaccine or a placebo. CDR3 amino acids: CASSLNGDTDTQYF. The CDR3 nucleotides are TGTGCCAGCAGCTTGAACGGAGACACAGATACGCAGTATTTT.